Below, one T cell receptor beta chain is given with its context. It lacks a known antigen. There are no base qualities to consult, and no much larger clone falls within one base. This entry comes from a study of Ad26.COV2.S vaccination and SARS-CoV-2 variants (dated by TCRdb to the early 2020s). Looking at the study overall: Donors in the vaccine arm were drawn from COV1001, a phase I-IIa trial of Ad26.COV2.S in healthy adults that was multicentre, randomized, double-blind and placebo-controlled. Ad26.COV2.S was administered intramuscularly at a dose of 5x10^10 or 1x10^11 viral particles, either as one shot or as two shots given 56 days apart. TCRbeta repertoire sequencing was used to assess the specificity and breadth of SARS-CoV-2-reactive T cell receptors after Ad26.COV2.S vaccination. The TCR-sequenced set comprised about 32 samples: approximately 19 Ad26.COV2.S vaccine recipients, 5 placebo recipients and 8 SARS-CoV-2 convalescent individuals. Trial participants were randomized into five groups of five: low-dose or high-dose Ad26.COV2.S given once or twice, or placebo on both occasions. Investigators remained blinded to trial group allocation during experiments and outcome assessment. General conclusions and limits of the study: After vaccination, substantial breadth of spike-specific CD8+ and CD4+ T cell responses was reported. Non-spike TCR breadth was comparable between vaccine and placebo recipients, consistent with the vaccine containing only spike. According to the authors, total T cell responses may have been underestimated by the TCR breadth and depth analyses. Compared with placebo recipients, Ad26.COV2.S recipients showed higher spike-specific TCR breadth (P = 0.0014). The study was not powered to compare responses between vaccine doses or regimens.

The immunoSEQ Assay was used to sequence TCRbeta CDR3 regions. After extraction, genomic DNA underwent amplification by bias-controlled multiplex PCR, followed by high-throughput sequencing. Per the source publication's procedure: To quantify the absolute abundance of every unique TCRbeta CDR3 region, sequences were collapsed and filtered. T cell fraction was estimated by normalizing TCRbeta template counts to usable DNA, with usable DNA measured through amplification of reference genes found in all nucleated cells. Repertoire TCRs were annotated as SARS-CoV-2-specific when V gene, CDR3 amino acid sequence and J gene were exactly matched to a known reactive TCR set. The reference SARS-CoV-2 TCR set came from MIRA and was filtered for enrichment in COVID-19-positive ImmuneCODE repertoires, removing public or cross-reactive TCRs. Using the MIRA antigens, annotated TCRs were further analysed by specific ORF or by position within an ORF. Breadth was defined as annotated unique rearrangements over total unique productive rearrangements; depth was the summed frequency of those rearrangements. Two-sided Wilcoxon rank-sum tests were applied when comparing TCR breadth between groups. The table comes from immuneACCESS by way of TCRdb, which keeps in-frame sequences with V and J called. Part of the clones is missing from these tables; in studies checked, under half for an unresolved V gene and the rest for unknown reasons. Clonal size and the V and J genes are those of that table, whereas D and trimming came from the DNA. The sample profile shows about 350,000 clones; around nine tenths of them were found once. The ten largest make up approximately 11% of the sample.

The treatment or condition tag for this specimen amounts to: about 20 received Ad26.COV2.S at low or high dose, single or two shots; 5 received placebo; per-sample allocation not given. For vaccine and placebo recipients, repertoires were sequenced using samples collected on day 63 after the first injection. Cohort 1b enrolled about two dozen adults aged 18-55 years at a single site in Boston, USA, between 29 July and 7 August 2020. Ad26.COV2.S was a replication-incompetent adenovirus type 26 vector expressing a prefusion-stabilized SARS-CoV-2 spike protein from the original Wuhan strain. This clonotype was obtained from a person between 18 and 60 years old who received the Ad26.COV2.S COVID-19 vaccine or a placebo. Sequenced material: peripheral blood, taken in a trial of Ad26.COV2.S vaccine versus placebo.

The base sequence is TGTGCCAGCAGCTCCATTAAGCTAGGGCGGGAGGGGTCCTACAATGAGCAGTTCTTC. Protein translation: CASSSIKLGREGSYNEQFF. The receptor chain draws on TRBV7-9 and TRBJ2-1; TRBD2 aligns with 9 central bases. The CDR3 sequence holds 19 residues, the cysteine and phenylalanine included. The DNA shown is the 57-base CDR3, in frame from base 1. V trim: 4 bases; J trim: 1 base; unmatched bases: 14. As encoded in the germline V gene (reference sequence), CDR1 is SEHNR while CDR2 is FQNEAQ.